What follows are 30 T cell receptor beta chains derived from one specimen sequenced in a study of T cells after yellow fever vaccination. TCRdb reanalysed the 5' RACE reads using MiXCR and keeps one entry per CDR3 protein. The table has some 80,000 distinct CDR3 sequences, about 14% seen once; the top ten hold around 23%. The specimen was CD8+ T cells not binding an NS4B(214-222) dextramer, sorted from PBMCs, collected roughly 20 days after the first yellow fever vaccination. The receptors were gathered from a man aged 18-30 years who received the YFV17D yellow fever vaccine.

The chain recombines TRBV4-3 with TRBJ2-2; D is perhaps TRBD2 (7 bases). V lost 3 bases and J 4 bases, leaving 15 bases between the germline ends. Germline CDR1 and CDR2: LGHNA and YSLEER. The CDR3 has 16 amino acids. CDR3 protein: CASSHRGAFPTGELFF. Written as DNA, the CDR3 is TGCGCCAGCAGCCACCGGGGGGCGTTCCCCACCGGGGAGCTGTTTTTT.

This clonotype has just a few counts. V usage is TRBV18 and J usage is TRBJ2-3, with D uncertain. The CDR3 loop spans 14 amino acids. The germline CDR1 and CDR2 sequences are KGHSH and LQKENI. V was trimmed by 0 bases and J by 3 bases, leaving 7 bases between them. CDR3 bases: TGTGCCAGCTCACCACCGGCTGGGACAGATACGCAGTATTTT. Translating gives CASSPPAGTDTQYF.

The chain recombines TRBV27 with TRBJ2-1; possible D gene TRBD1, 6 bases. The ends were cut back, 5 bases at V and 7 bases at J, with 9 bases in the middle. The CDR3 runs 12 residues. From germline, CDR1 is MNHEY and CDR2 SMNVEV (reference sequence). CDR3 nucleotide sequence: TGTGCCAGCAGTCCAGGGGTGAATGAGCAGTTCTTC. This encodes CASSPGVNEQFF.

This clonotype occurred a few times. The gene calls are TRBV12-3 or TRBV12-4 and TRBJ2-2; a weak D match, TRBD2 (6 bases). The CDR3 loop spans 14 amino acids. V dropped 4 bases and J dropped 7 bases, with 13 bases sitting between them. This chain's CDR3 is CASSSIRGYGELFF. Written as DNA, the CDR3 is TGTGCCAGCAGTTCCATCCGGGGGTACGGGGAGCTGTTTTTT.

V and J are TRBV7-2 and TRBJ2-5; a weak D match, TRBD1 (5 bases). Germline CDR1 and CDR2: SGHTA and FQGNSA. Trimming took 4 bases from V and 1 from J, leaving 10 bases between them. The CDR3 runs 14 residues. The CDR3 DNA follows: TGTGCCAGCAGCTCGACAGCAAGCCAAGAGACCCAGTACTTC. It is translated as CASSSTASQETQYF.

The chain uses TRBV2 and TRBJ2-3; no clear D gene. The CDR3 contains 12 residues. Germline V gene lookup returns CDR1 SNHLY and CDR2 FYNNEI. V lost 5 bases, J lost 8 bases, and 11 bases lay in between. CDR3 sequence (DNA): TGTGCCAGCAGTAAGTGGGAAGGTACGCAGTATTTT. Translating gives CASSKWEGTQYF. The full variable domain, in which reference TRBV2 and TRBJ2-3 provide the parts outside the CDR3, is EPEVTQTPSHQVTQMGQEVILRCVPISNHLYFYWYRQILGQKVEFLVSFYNNEISEKSEIFDDQFSVERPDGSNFTLKIRSTKLEDSAMYFCASSKWEGTQYFGPGTRLTVL.

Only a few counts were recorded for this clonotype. CDR3 sequence (DNA): TGTGCCAGCAGTATGGCGGGCAGGATCTACGAGCAGTACGTC. Protein: CASSMAGRIYEQYV. The rearrangement joins TRBV28 to TRBJ2-7; perhaps TRBD2 as D (5 bases). CDR3 length equals 14 residues. Per germline, CDR1 MDHEN and CDR2 SYDVKM. The germline V and J ends were trimmed by 5 bases and 3 bases, with 14 bases remaining between them.

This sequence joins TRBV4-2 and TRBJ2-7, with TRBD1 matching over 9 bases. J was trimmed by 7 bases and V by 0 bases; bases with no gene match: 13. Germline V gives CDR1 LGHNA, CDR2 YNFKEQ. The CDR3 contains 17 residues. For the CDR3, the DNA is TGTGCCAGCAGCCAAGATGGAGGGACAGGGAGGGGAAGAGAGCAGTACTTC. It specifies CASSQDGGTGRGREQYF.

For the CDR3, the DNA is TGCGCCAGCAGCCGAGGGGGGTCTGGAAACACCATATATTTT. Amino acids: CASSRGGSGNTIYF. The gene calls are TRBV4-1 and TRBJ1-3, with D maybe TRBD1 (6 bases). This CDR3 spans 14 amino acids. CDR1 is MGHRA, CDR2 YSYEKL, per germline. V was cut by 4 bases and J by 1 base, with 8 bases left in between.

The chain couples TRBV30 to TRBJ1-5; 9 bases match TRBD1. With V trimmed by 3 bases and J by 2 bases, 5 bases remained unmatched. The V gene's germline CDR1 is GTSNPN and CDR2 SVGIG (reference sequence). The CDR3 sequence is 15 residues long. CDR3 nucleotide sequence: TGTGCCTGGAGAGACGGACAGGGGCGCAATCAGCCCCAGCATTTT. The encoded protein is CAWRDGQGRNQPQHF.

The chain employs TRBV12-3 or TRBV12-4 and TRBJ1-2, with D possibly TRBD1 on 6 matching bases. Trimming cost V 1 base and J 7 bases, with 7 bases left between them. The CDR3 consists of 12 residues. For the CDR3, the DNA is TGTGCCAGCAGTTTAGGGACAGTTGGCTACACCTTC. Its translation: CASSLGTVGYTF.

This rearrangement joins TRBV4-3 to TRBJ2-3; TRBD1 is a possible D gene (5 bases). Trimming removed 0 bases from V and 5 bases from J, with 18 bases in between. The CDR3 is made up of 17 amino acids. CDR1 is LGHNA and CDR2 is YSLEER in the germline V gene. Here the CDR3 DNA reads TGCGCCAGCAGCCAAGAAGAGAACAAGGGGTTAGGAGATACGCAGTATTTT. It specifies CASSQEENKGLGDTQYF.

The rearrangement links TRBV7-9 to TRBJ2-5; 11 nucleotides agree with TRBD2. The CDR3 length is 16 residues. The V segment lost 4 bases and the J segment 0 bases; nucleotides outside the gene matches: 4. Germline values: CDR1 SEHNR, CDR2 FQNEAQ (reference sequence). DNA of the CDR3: TGTGCCAGCAGCTCTCGGACTAGCGGGCACCAAGAGACCCAGTACTTC. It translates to CASSSRTSGHQETQYF. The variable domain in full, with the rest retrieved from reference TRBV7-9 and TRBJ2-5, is DTGVSQNPRHKITKRGQNVTFRCDPISEHNRLYWYRQTLGQGPEFLTYFQNEAQLEKSRLLSDRFSAERPKGSFSTLEIQRTEQGDSAMYLCASSSRTSGHQETQYFGPGTRLLVL.

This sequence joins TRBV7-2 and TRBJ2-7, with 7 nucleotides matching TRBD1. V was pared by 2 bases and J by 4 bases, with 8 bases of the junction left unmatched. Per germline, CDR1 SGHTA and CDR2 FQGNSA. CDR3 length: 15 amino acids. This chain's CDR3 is CASSLRDSGIYEQYV. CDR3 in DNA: TGTGCCAGCAGCTTAAGGGACAGTGGGATTTACGAGCAGTACGTC.

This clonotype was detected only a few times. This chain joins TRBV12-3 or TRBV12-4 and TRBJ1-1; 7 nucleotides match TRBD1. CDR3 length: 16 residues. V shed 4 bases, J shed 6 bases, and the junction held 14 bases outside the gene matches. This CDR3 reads CASSSRTGFDSAEAFF. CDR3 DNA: TGTGCCAGCAGTTCTCGGACAGGCTTCGATTCGGCTGAAGCTTTCTTT.

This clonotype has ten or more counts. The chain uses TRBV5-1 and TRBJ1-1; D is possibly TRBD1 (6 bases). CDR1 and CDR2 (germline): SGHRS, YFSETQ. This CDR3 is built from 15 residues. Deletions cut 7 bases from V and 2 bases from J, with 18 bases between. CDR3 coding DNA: TGCGCCAGCCGAATCCGGGGGGCTGGAAACACTGAAGCTTTCTTT. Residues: CASRIRGAGNTEAFF.

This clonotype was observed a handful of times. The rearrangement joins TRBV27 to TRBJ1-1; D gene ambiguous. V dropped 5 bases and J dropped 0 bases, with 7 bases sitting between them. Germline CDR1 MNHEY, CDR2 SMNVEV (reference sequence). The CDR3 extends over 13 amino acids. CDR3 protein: CASSRSLNTEAFF. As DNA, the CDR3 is TGTGCCAGCAGTCGTTCCCTGAACACTGAAGCTTTCTTT.

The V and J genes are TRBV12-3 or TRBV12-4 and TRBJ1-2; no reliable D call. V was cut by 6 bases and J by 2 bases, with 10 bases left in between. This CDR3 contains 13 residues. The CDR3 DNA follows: TGTGCCAGCAGGGAACCGGGGAACTATGGCTACACCTTC. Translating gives CASREPGNYGYTF.

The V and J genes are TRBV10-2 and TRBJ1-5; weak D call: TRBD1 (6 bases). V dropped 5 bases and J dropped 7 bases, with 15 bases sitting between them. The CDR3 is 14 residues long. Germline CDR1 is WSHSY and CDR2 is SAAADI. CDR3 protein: CASSLRGAGQPQHF. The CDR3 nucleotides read TGCGCCAGCAGTTTGCGGGGGGCTGGGCAGCCCCAGCATTTT.

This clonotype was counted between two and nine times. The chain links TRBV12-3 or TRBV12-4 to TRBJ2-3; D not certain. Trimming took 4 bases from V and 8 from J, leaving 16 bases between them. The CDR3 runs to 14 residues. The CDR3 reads CASSSSSWAGTQYF. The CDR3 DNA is TGTGCCAGCAGTTCCTCATCATGGGCCGGTACGCAGTATTTT.

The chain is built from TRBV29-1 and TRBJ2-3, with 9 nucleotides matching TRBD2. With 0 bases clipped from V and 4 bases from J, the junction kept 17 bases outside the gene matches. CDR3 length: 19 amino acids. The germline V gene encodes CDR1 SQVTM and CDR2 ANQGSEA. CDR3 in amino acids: CSVEDLGGQPSGAPDTQYF. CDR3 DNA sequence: TGCAGCGTTGAAGATCTTGGGGGTCAGCCTAGCGGGGCGCCAGATACGCAGTATTTT.

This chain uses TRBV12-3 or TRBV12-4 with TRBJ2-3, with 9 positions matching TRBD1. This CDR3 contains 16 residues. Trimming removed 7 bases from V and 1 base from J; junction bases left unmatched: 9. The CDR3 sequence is CASNQGQGKGTDTQYF. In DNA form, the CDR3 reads TGTGCCAGCAACCAAGGACAGGGGAAAGGCACAGATACGCAGTATTTT.

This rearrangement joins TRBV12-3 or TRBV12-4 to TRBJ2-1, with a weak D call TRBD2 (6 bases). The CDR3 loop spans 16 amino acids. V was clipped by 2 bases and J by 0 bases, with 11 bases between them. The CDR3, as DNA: TGTGCCAGCAGTTTATCCATACTAGCCTCCTACAATGAGCAGTTCTTC. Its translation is CASSLSILASYNEQFF.

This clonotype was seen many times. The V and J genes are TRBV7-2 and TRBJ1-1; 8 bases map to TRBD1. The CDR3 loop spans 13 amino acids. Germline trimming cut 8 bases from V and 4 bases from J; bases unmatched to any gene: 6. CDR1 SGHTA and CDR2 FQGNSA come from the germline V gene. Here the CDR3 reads CASSPTGGTEAFF. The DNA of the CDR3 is TGTGCCAGCTCCCCTACAGGGGGCACTGAAGCTTTCTTT.

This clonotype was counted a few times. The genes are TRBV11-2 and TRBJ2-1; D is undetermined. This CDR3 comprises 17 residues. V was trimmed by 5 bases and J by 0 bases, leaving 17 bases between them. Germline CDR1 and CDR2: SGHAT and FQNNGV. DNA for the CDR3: TGTGCCAGCAGCCAAGACCCGCTGACAAGCTCCTACAATGAGCAGTTCTTC. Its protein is CASSQDPLTSSYNEQFF.

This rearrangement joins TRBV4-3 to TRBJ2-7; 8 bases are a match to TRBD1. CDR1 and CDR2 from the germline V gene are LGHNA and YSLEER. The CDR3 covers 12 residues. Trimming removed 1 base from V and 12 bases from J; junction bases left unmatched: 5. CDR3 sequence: CASSQGTGTPYF. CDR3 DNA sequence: TGCGCCAGCAGCCAAGGGACAGGGACCCCGTACTTC.

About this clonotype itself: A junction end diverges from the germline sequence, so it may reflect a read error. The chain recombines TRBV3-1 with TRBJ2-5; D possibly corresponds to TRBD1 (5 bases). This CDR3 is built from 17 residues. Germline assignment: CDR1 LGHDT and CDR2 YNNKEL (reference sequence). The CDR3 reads CAGSQEDILWGQETQYF. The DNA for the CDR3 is TGTGCCGGCAGCCAAGAGGACATCCTTTGGGGCCAAGAGACCCAGTACTTC.

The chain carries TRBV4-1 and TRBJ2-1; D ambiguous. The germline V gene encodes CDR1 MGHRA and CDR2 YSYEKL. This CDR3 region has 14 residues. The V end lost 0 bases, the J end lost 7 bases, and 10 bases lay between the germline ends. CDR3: CASSQDPARNEQFF. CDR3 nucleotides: TGCGCCAGCAGCCAAGATCCCGCCAGAAATGAGCAGTTCTTC.

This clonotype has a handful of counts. CDR3 region: CASSQDIGLFDGYTF. As DNA, the CDR3 is TGTGCCAGCAGCCAAGATATTGGCCTCTTCGATGGCTACACCTTC. V usage is TRBV4-2 and J usage is TRBJ1-2, with D hard to call. CDR1 is LGHNA and CDR2 is YNFKEQ in the germline V gene. This CDR3 is 15 amino acids long. V was shortened by 0 bases and J by 6 bases, with 14 bases between the two germline ends.

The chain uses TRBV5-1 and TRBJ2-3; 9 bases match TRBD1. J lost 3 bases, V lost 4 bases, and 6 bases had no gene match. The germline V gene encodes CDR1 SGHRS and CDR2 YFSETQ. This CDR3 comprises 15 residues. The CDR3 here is CASSPGQGRTDTQYF. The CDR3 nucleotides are TGCGCCAGCAGCCCGGGACAGGGAAGGACAGATACGCAGTATTTT.